These T cell receptor beta chains were read from a single sample in a study of CD8+ T cells in alopecia areata. The protocol was immunoSEQ multiplex PCR, while the TCRdb copy is restricted to in-frame clones and leaves out a portion. The repertoire holds around 140,000 clones, with around 83% as singletons. Sequencing was performed on CD8+ T cells sorted from blood, taken at week 4, from a patient treated with tofacitinib. Source of these receptors: a human donor with alopecia areata. Each CDR3 is given with its conserved first and last residue. D genes are given only for firm matches. Clone size appears in some rows only: once, few, many, or a class for an expanded clone.

abundance	d_gene	v_gene	j_gene	len	CDR3nt	CDR3aa
.	TRBD1	TRBV6-6	TRBJ2-5	15	TGTGCCAGCATCCCCCGTGACAGGGGGAGAGAGACCCAGTACTTC	CASIPRDRGRETQYF
.	.	TRBV5-6	TRBJ2-7	12	TGTGCCAGCAGCTTGGGAGGGTACGAGCAGTACTTC	CASSLGGYEQYF
.	TRBD1	TRBV27	TRBJ1-5	15	TGTGCCAGCAGTCAAGGGACAGGGTCCAATCAGCCCCAGCATTTT	CASSQGTGSNQPQHF
.	TRBD2	TRBV27	TRBJ2-7	14	TGTGCCAGCAGTTCACTAGCGGGAGGCCACGAGCAGTACTTC	CASSSLAGGHEQYF
.	.	TRBV5-4	TRBJ2-7	11	TGTGCCAGCAGCGACCGTTTCCAGCAGTACTTC	CASSDRFQQYF
.	.	TRBV5-1	TRBJ1-3	13	TGCGCCAGCAGCTTGTCGTCTGGAAACACCATATATTTT	CASSLSSGNTIYF
few	.	TRBV18	TRBJ2-1	13	TGTGCCAGCTCACTTTCCGAGGGGAATGAGCAGTTCTTC	CASSLSEGNEQFF
.	.	TRBV29-1	TRBJ1-1	13	TGCAGCGCCAACAGTGGAGAGAACACTGAAGCTTTCTTT	CSANSGENTEAFF
.	TRBD1	TRBV10-3	TRBJ2-5	14	TGTGCCATCAGGGACAGGGGAGCGGGAGAGACCCAGTACTTC	CAIRDRGAGETQYF
.	.	TRBV30	TRBJ2-7	14	TGTGCCTGGAGCTTAGCAGGCGGGTCTTACGAGCAGTACTTC	CAWSLAGGSYEQYF
.	.	TRBV7-9	TRBJ2-3	15	TGTGCCAGCAGCTCCCCAGGGTCGGGCACAGATACGCAGTATTTT	CASSSPGSGTDTQYF
few	TRBD1	TRBV19	TRBJ1-4	16	TGTGCCAGTAGTCCCGACGGGACAGTGAGGGCTGAAAAACTGTTTTTT	CASSPDGTVRAEKLFF
.	TRBD1	TRBV5-1	TRBJ2-7	15	TGCGCCAGCAGCGGGGACAGGGATCCCCCCACCGAGCAGTACTTC	CASSGDRDPPTEQYF
.	TRBD1	TRBV19	TRBJ2-3	17	TGTGCCAGTAGTATTTTTGAAGGGGACAGGGGCCCAGATACGCAGTATTTT	CASSIFEGDRGPDTQYF
.	TRBD2	TRBV7-2	TRBJ2-4	15	TGTGCCACCTCACCGACTAGCGGGGGGTTGGACATTCAGTACTTC	CATSPTSGGLDIQYF
once	TRBD2	TRBV7-7	TRBJ2-1	15	TGTGCTAGCAGCTTGGGGACTAGCGGGTACAATGAGCAGTTCTTC	CASSLGTSGYNEQFF
.	.	TRBV4-1	TRBJ2-3	13	TGCGCCAGCAGCCAAGAGGGCACAGATACGCAGTATTTT	CASSQEGTDTQYF
.	.	TRBV14	TRBJ1-2	14	TGTGCCAGCAGCCAAGTTCCAGAGCTCTATGGCTACACCTTC	CASSQVPELYGYTF
.	.	TRBV14	TRBJ2-7	11	TGTGCCAGCAGCGCAGGCTACGAGCAGTACTTC	CASSAGYEQYF
.	TRBD1	TRBV5-6	TRBJ2-3	11	TGTGCCAGCAGCTGGGGACAGTATACCGATTTT	CASSWGQYTDF
.	.	TRBV5-4	TRBJ1-2	15	TGTGCCAGCAGCGATGCGCTTATGGGCCCGGATGGCTACACCTTC	CASSDALMGPDGYTF
.	.	TRBV27	TRBJ2-5	13	TGTGCCAGCAGTTTGAGGGGGTGGGAGACCCAGTACTTC	CASSLRGWETQYF
.	TRBD2	TRBV12-5	TRBJ2-1	15	TGTGCTAGTACTAGGGGGTCTAGCGGGTTCGATGAGCAGTTCTTC	CASTRGSSGFDEQFF
once	TRBD2	TRBV11-2	TRBJ2-7	13	TGTGCCAGCACGGGGGAGGGCTCCTACGAGCAGTACTTC	CASTGEGSYEQYF
.	TRBD1	TRBV7-2	TRBJ2-7	14	TGTGCCAGCAGCCTGGGACAGGCGAGCTACGAGCAGTACTTC	CASSLGQASYEQYF
.	TRBD2	TRBV30	TRBJ2-3	15	TGTGCCTGGAGTCGGCGGGAGGATGGAACAGATACGCAGTATTTT	CAWSRREDGTDTQYF
.	TRBD2	TRBV6-5	TRBJ2-3	15	TGTGCCAGCAGTTACTCGGGACTAGCGGGAGAAACGCAGTATTTT	CASSYSGLAGETQYF
.	TRBD2	TRBV5-6	TRBJ2-1	16	TGTGCCAGCATGTCGAGCGGGAGTGGCCCCTACAATGAGCAGTTCTTC	CASMSSGSGPYNEQFF
.	.	TRBV4-1	TRBJ1-5	13	TGCGCCAGCAGTCCGACAGAAGATCAGCCCCAGCATTTT	CASSPTEDQPQHF
.	.	TRBV4-2	TRBJ2-7	15	TGTGCCAGCAGCCCTACCCCCCGGGACATCTACGAGCAGTACTTC	CASSPTPRDIYEQYF
once	.	TRBV4-2	TRBJ2-1	17	TGTGCCAGCAGCCAAGAGAGAACAGGTTGGGGACACAATGAGCAGTTCTTC	CASSQERTGWGHNEQFF
.	.	TRBV9	TRBJ1-1	15	TGTGCCAGCAGCGTAGTGGCAGGGCCGAACACTGAAGCTTTCTTT	CASSVVAGPNTEAFF
few	TRBD1	TRBV5-1	TRBJ1-1	14	TGCGCCAGCAGCTCTGGGGACAGGGCGACTGAAGCTTTCTTT	CASSSGDRATEAFF
.	.	TRBV27	TRBJ2-7	13	TGTGCCAGCAGTTTAGGGTCTCGGTACGAGCAGTACTTC	CASSLGSRYEQYF
.	.	TRBV7-9	TRBJ1-2	11	TGTGCCAGCAGCTTGTACTATGGCTACACCTTC	CASSLYYGYTF
.	.	TRBV9	TRBJ2-7	14	TGTGCCAGCAGCGACGTGGGAAATTCCTACGAGCAGTACTTC	CASSDVGNSYEQYF
.	TRBD2	TRBV7-2	TRBJ2-1	16	TGTGCCAGCAGCTTAGGTCTCGGCGGGAGAGCCGATGAGCAGTTCTTC	CASSLGLGGRADEQFF
many	TRBD1	TRBV2	TRBJ1-1	12	TGTGCCAGCAGCTCCGGACAGGATGAAGCTTTCTTT	CASSSGQDEAFF
once	.	TRBV30	TRBJ2-7	16	TGTGCCTGGACCCGATCCCGGAACCTGCCAGGTTACGAGCAGTACTTC	CAWTRSRNLPGYEQYF
once	.	TRBV29-1	TRBJ1-2	12	TGCAGCGACCAGCAGGGAGACTATGGCTACACCTTC	CSDQQGDYGYTF
.	TRBD2	TRBV29-1	TRBJ2-1	17	TGCAGCGCCCTGGGACTAGCGGGAGGGTCTAGGGCCAATGAGCAGTTCTTC	CSALGLAGGSRANEQFF
.	TRBD1	TRBV27	TRBJ1-5	17	TGTGCCAGCAGTCCCAATCCGGGACAGGGGCCCAATCAGCCCCAGCATTTT	CASSPNPGQGPNQPQHF
.	.	TRBV6-5	TRBJ2-7	13	TGTGCCAGCAGCAGACAAAACACCTACGAGCAGTACTTC	CASSRQNTYEQYF
few	.	TRBV7-9	TRBJ1-1	11	TGTGCCAGCCAGGGAGGCACTGAAGCTTTCTTT	CASQGGTEAFF
.	TRBD2	TRBV2	TRBJ2-3	14	TGTGCCAGCAGTTCCGGGACTACTAAAGATACGCAGTATTTT	CASSSGTTKDTQYF
once	.	TRBV27	TRBJ2-2	11	TGTGCCAGCAGTTGGGCCGGGGAGCTGTTTTTT	CASSWAGELFF
.	.	TRBV11-2	TRBJ2-3	14	TGTGCCAGCAGCTCGATCGAGGGGTGGGATACGCAGTATTTT	CASSSIEGWDTQYF
.	TRBD1	TRBV30	TRBJ2-7	14	TGTGCCTGGAGTGTACAGGGACAGCACTACGAGCAGTACTTC	CAWSVQGQHYEQYF
.	TRBD1	TRBV29-1	TRBJ2-1	16	TGCAGCGTTGAAGATAGGGCAGGGGGCTCCTACAATGAGCAGTTCTTC	CSVEDRAGGSYNEQFF
.	.	TRBV19	TRBJ1-5	12	TGTGCCAGTAAAAACACTAATCAGCCCCAGCATTTT	CASKNTNQPQHF
.	.	TRBV27	TRBJ2-1	15	TGTGCCAGCACCCCAGTGGTAGGGGGGTCGAATGAGCAGTTCTTC	CASTPVVGGSNEQFF
.	.	TRBV9	TRBJ2-3	13	TGTGCCAGCAGCGTCGGGGGCACAGATACGCAGTATTTT	CASSVGGTDTQYF
.	TRBD1	TRBV29-1	TRBJ2-7	15	TGCAGCGTTGAGGTCACGGGACAGCTCGCCTACGAGCAGTACTTC	CSVEVTGQLAYEQYF